Described below is a single T cell receptor (beta chain) sequence and its context. Its antigen is not known. All donors were healthy, and all were Caucasian. Each CDR3 protein gets one entry after TCRdb re-called the 5' RACE reads with MiXCR. Among hundreds of thousands of distinct CDR3 sequences, 5.5% to 7% were seen once, and the ten largest hold 3.5% to 4%. This entry comes from a study of identical twins. General study points: Weaker excess sharing between twins was seen in beta out-of-frame sequences. Not following the same donors, the study drew its conclusions from cross-sectional statistical analysis.

These data also formed part of another study, on yellow fever vaccine responses in identical twins.

This receptor was obtained from a woman between 18 and 30 years old in good health. Sample: memory (CD45RO+) T cells sorted from blood.

The CDR3 DNA reads TGCGCCAGCAGGGAAGCCCACTCCTACAATGAGCAGTTCTTC. Protein product: CASREAHSYNEQFF. The chain is built from TRBV10-2 and TRBJ2-1; D gene unclear. Trimming removed 6 bases from V and 0 bases from J, with 9 bases in between. This CDR3 comprises 14 residues. Per the germline V gene, CDR1 is WSHSY and CDR2 is SAAADI.